This T cell receptor (beta chain) originates from a study of Graves' ophthalmopathy and Graves' hyperthyroidism. Amplification from RNA transcripts yielded the TCR beta CDR3 regions. An initial RT-PCR round employing HTBI primers preceded a second-round multiplex PCR. MiXCR, applied by TCRdb to the multiplex PCR reads, yields one record per CDR3 protein. The top ten hold roughly 12% of the sample, which has under 350,000 distinct CDR3 sequences, about a sixth seen once. In this sample, this clonotype turned up many times. Germline V lookup: CDR1 GTSNPN, CDR2 SVGIG (reference sequence). Trimming stripped 2 bases from V and 3 bases from J, with 11 bases between. The CDR3 consists of 13 residues.

The origin of this receptor is an adult man with Graves' ophthalmopathy. The chain carries TRBV30 and TRBJ2-7; tentatively, D is TRBD2 (5 bases). Sequenced sample: peripheral blood. The CDR3 DNA sequence: TGTGCCTGGAGTAGAGGACGGGACTACGAGCAGTACTTC. Its protein product is CAWSRGRDYEQYF.